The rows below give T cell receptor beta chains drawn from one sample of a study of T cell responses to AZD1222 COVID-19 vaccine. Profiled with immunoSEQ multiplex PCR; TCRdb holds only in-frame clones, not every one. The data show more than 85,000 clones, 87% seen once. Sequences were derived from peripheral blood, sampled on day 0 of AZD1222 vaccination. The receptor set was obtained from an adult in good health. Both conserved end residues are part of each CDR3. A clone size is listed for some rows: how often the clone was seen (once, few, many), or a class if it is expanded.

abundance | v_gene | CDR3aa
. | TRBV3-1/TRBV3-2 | CASSQGADSNTEAFF
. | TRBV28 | CASSIPGLGNTIYF
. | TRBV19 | CASKRTGMYQPQHF
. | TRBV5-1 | CASSPETGNYGYTF
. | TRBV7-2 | CASSSGQYNSPLHF
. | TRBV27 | CASSYTGVNEKLFF
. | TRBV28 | CASSLLSLRVRASGNTIYF
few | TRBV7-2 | CASSWRREGSYTF
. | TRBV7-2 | CASSHRGTGGDYGYTF
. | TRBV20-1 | CSANWPEAFF
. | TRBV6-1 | CASSEAVGSGANVLTF
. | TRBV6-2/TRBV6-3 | CASSYLAEGRIQETQYF
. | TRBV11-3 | CASSLGDRDYEQYF
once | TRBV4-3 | CASNQVSASSYEQYF
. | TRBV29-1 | CSVAQDRYGYTF
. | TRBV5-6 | CASSSLGLINTGELFF
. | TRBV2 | CASRNEGSTEAFF
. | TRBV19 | CASSIRPTRSGANVLTF
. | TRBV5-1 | CASSRDSSNYGYTF
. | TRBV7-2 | CASSLVVKDTQYF
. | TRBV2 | CASGMRGYEQYF
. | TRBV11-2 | CASSTPTVMGSPLHF
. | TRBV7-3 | CASSFSAGNTEAFF
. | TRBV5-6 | CASSLRPATEAFF
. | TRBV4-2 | CASSQAGGTNEKLFF
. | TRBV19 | CASKSSYNSPLHF
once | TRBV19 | CASDPGGGGEKLFF
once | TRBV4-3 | CASSQDHRGRSPLHF
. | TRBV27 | CASSFTRNTEAFF
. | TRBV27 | CASKTTENYGYTF
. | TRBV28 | CASRPFTDREKSQHF
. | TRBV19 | CASSIFRGAQATNEKLFF
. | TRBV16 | CASSQNRQETDTQYF
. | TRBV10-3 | CAISDLTSTGPRDKASYGYTF
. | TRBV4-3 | CASSQAEGSGNTIYF
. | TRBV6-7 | CANPPDRNTEAFF
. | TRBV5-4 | CASSLRASSYNEQFF
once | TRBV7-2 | CASSLSGLNEKLFF
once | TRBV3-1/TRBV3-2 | CASSQEAQGNTEAFF
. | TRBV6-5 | CASSYGGRSSYEQYF
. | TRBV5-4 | CASSPWTSTDTQYF
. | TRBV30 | CAWRRRGGLNTEAFF
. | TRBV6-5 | CASSYSGVPSTDTQYF
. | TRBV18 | CASSRQGSYNEQFF
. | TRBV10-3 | CAISDREGEKLFF
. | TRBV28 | CASSSEEAGESGHGYTF
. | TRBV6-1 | CASSEEQGNNQPQHF
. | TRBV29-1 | CSVEGGGGRYNEQFF
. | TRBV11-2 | CASSLAGSETQYF
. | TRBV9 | CASSAGPPGAYGYTF
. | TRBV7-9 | CASSLALRGDNEKLFF
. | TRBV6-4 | CASSDRGGNIQYF